The following is a TCR beta chain sequence with its context. This sample is part of a study of PD-L1 blockade in urothelial cancer. Overall study context: Male sex and bladder-origin urothelial cancer were recorded for about 85% of the roughly 30 patients.

Trimming shortened V by 6 bases and J by 5 bases, and 19 bases separated the two germline ends. Germline V CDR1 and CDR2: MNHEY, SMNVEV (reference sequence). The CDR3 extends over 16 amino acids. As to time point: peripheral blood 6 weeks after treatment start. Sequencing used immunoSEQ multiplex PCR; TCRdb keeps in-frame clones, though not all of them. The sample lists some 48,000 clones, roughly 86% occurring once. The chain recombines TRBV27 with TRBJ2-2, with D perhaps matching TRBD1 (5 bases). This sequence was found in a man in his 60s with urothelial cancer. Here the sequenced sample was PBMCs, taken around atezolizumab (anti-PD-L1) treatment. CDR3 sequence: CASRTLDSWGTGELFF. The CDR3 DNA reads as TGTGCCAGCAGAACGCTAGACAGTTGGGGAACCGGGGAGCTGTTTTTT.